This record looks at one T cell receptor (beta chain) sequence and its context. Generated by immunoSEQ multiplex PCR, the TCRdb table keeps only in-frame clones and is missing some. Among 70,000 to 85,000 clones listed, 90% to 95% were seen once. This sample was taken from a study of control samples from healthy donors and cancer patients. V gave up 0 bases and J gave up 2 bases, with 10 bases separating them. CDR3 length equals 15 residues. Germline CDR1 MNHEY, CDR2 SVGAGI. Source material: blood. This clonotype was sampled from a man aged 45 to 65 in good health. The chain carries TRBV6-5 and TRBJ1-1; D uncertain. The CDR3 loop reads CASSYSETANTEAFF. The CDR3 bases are TGTGCCAGCAGTTACTCGGAAACAGCCAACACTGAAGCTTTCTTT.